The 18 T cell receptor beta chains below all came from one sample that was sequenced in a study of siplizumab effects on memory and regulatory T cells. Only in-frame clones appear in the TCRdb table, and some are missing; sequencing was by immunoSEQ multiplex PCR. The sample carries some 100,000 clones, 75% to 95% recorded once. The material sequenced was CD4+ T cells sorted from blood. Every receptor here comes from a human donor in good health. Some clones in this sample may be carry-over from other donors' samples.

The chain recombines TRBV15 with TRBJ1-3, with 7 bases identical to TRBD1. Per the germline V gene, CDR1 is LNHNV and CDR2 is YYDKDF (reference sequence). The CDR3 sequence is 18 residues long. Germline trimming cut 0 bases from V and 4 bases from J; bases unmatched to any gene: 12. The CDR3 loop is CATSRDRQGYLSGNTIYF. Here the CDR3 DNA reads TGTGCCACCAGCAGAGACCGACAGGGCTATCTGTCGGGAAACACCATATATTTT.

The chain has TRBV7-3 and TRBJ2-1; D ambiguous. The CDR3 totals 12 residues. Germline CDR1 SGHTA, CDR2 FQGTGA. V lost 3 bases and J 10 bases, leaving 10 bases between the germline ends. CDR3 in amino acids: CASSFSLEEQFF. The CDR3 DNA is TGTGCCAGCAGCTTCTCCCTCGAGGAGCAGTTCTTC. Variable domain in full (rest from reference TRBV7-3 and TRBJ2-1): GAGVSQTPSNKVTEKGKYVELRCDPISGHTALYWYRQSLGQGPEFLIYFQGTGAADDSGLPNDRFFAVRPEGSVSTLKIQRTERGDSAVYLCASSFSLEEQFFGPGTRLTVL.

The chain is built from TRBV4-2 and TRBJ2-1, with D perhaps TRBD2 (6 bases). Trimming removed 3 bases at V and 9 bases at J, with 24 bases between. The CDR3 loop spans 17 amino acids. Germline CDR1 LGHNA, CDR2 YNFKEQ. The CDR3 spells CASSHLGGRPQEGEQFF. The DNA for the CDR3 is TGTGCCAGCAGCCACCTTGGGGGGAGGCCACAAGAAGGTGAGCAGTTCTTC.

V is TRBV7-9 and J is TRBJ1-4; D not certain. There are 14 residues in the CDR3. Germline V CDR1 and CDR2: SEHNR, FQNEAQ (reference sequence). V lost 0 bases and J lost 8, with 10 bases in between. The CDR3 sequence: CASSLAIQTEKLFF. The CDR3 DNA follows: TGTGCCAGCAGCTTAGCGATCCAGACGGAAAAACTGTTTTTT.

The chain has TRBV9 and TRBJ2-3; D is unclear. The germline V gene has CDR1 SGDLS and CDR2 YYNGEE. Trimming took 0 bases from V and 3 from J, leaving 14 bases between them. The CDR3 covers 16 residues. The chain's CDR3 is CASSVGSSMGTDTQYF. The DNA of the CDR3 is TGTGCCAGCAGCGTAGGGAGTAGCATGGGGACAGATACGCAGTATTTT.

The chain couples TRBV18 to TRBJ2-3; no firm D call. Deletions cut 1 base from V and 2 bases from J, with 4 bases between. The CDR3 spans 13 residues. The germline V gene encodes CDR1 KGHSH and CDR2 LQKENI. CDR3 in amino acids: CASSPRDTDTQYF. The CDR3 nucleotides are TGTGCCAGCTCACCACGCGACACAGATACGCAGTATTTT.

The chain combines TRBV9 with TRBJ2-1, with D maybe TRBD2 (5 bases). Germline V CDR1 and CDR2: SGDLS, YYNGEE. The V and J ends lost 4 bases and 0 bases respectively, with 11 bases between them. The CDR3 is 15 amino acids. DNA for the CDR3: TGTGCCAGCAGCCTAAGCGGATCCTCCTACAATGAGCAGTTCTTC. It is translated as CASSLSGSSYNEQFF.

This clone was detected once. The V and J genes are TRBV10-3 and TRBJ2-2; unclear D gene. Trimming left V 5 bases short and J 0 bases short, with 10 bases between. This CDR3 spans 15 amino acids. Per germline, CDR1 ENHRY and CDR2 SYGVKD. The CDR3 nucleotides read TGTGCCATCAGTCAATTACCAACGAACACCGGGGAGCTGTTTTTT. This gives the protein CAISQLPTNTGELFF.

The chain uses TRBV2 and TRBJ2-7; TRBD2 is a possible D gene (5 bases). The CDR3 runs to 17 residues. In germline, CDR1 is SNHLY, CDR2 FYNNEI. The germline V and J ends were trimmed by 3 bases and 0 bases, with 18 bases remaining between them. The DNA for the CDR3 is TGTGCCAGCAGTGAGATGTTAGGACTCCTCCTCTCCTACGAGCAGTACTTC. Translation: CASSEMLGLLLSYEQYF.

The genes are TRBV13 and TRBJ2-4; 11 nucleotides match TRBD2. Unmatched junction bases numbered 5, after V lost 0 bases and J lost 4 bases. The germline V gene has CDR1 PRHDT and CDR2 FYEKMQ (reference sequence). The CDR3 spans 17 residues. For the CDR3, the DNA is TGTGCCAGCAGCTTAGGGGGGACTAGCGGAGTGAAAAACATTCAGTACTTC. This sequence encodes CASSLGGTSGVKNIQYF.

V gene TRBV5-6 combines with J gene TRBJ2-5; possibly TRBD2 for D (6 bases). Germline lookup yields CDR1 SGHDT and CDR2 YYEEEE. Trimming stripped 3 bases from V and 2 bases from J, with 11 bases between. There are 14 residues in the CDR3. CDR3 protein: CASSSLAAQETQYF. The CDR3 nucleotides read TGTGCCAGCAGCTCCTTAGCGGCGCAAGAGACCCAGTACTTC.

In the case of this clone: The same CDR3 arises from other DNA sequences in this sample as well. The chain uses TRBV30 and TRBJ1-5; 7 bases match TRBD1. This CDR3 comprises 13 residues. Per germline, CDR1 GTSNPN and CDR2 SVGIG (reference sequence). After removal of 2 bases from V and 4 bases from J, the junction contained 2 bases not matched to a gene. DNA of the CDR3: TGTGCCTGGAGTCCAGGGGGGAATCAGCCCCAGCATTTT. Its protein is CAWSPGGNQPQHF.

The gene calls are TRBV27 and TRBJ1-2; 9 bases match TRBD1. V shed 6 bases and J 7 bases; nucleotides not matched to a gene: 12. The CDR3 covers 15 residues. In germline, CDR1 is MNHEY, CDR2 SMNVEV (reference sequence). CDR3 sequence (DNA): TGTGCCAGCAGGGAAATCGGGACAGGGAAGGGTGGCTACACCTTC. Amino acids: CASREIGTGKGGYTF.

The chain employs TRBV6-1 and TRBJ2-2; D uncertain. Germline CDR1 MNHNS, CDR2 SASEGT. Trimming took off 6 bases at V and 7 bases at J, with 15 bases between the two ends. The CDR3 is 14 residues long. The CDR3 nucleotides are TGTGCCAGCAGATCCGCTGGGCTCCTCGGGGAGCTGTTTTTT. Protein: CASRSAGLLGELFF.

The V gene is TRBV5-1, the J gene TRBJ2-3, with 11 bases fitting TRBD2. Germline CDR1 and CDR2: SGHRS and YFSETQ. The CDR3 loop spans 16 amino acids. V lost 3 bases to trimming and J lost 3 bases; unmatched junction nucleotides: 6. The CDR3 loop reads CASSWAGTSGTDTQYF. The DNA of the CDR3 is TGCGCCAGCAGCTGGGCCGGGACTAGCGGAACAGATACGCAGTATTTT.

The V call is TRBV6-5, the J call TRBJ1-6, with 10 bases fitting TRBD1. J gave up 9 bases and V 6 bases, and 5 bases lay outside the gene matches. Germline assignment: CDR1 MNHEY and CDR2 SVGAGI. CDR3 size: 14 residues. CDR3 protein: CASRGDRGSSPLHF. The CDR3 DNA sequence: TGTGCCAGCAGGGGGGACAGGGGAAGTTCACCCCTCCACTTT.

This chain connects TRBV6-1 to TRBJ2-1; 7 bases align to TRBD1. Looked up from germline, CDR1 is MNHNS and CDR2 is SASEGT. The length of the CDR3 is 13 residues. Trimming cost V 6 bases and J 13 bases; bases outside gene matches: 12. The CDR3 DNA reads as TGTGCCAGCAGCCACACAACAGACAGGGTCCAGTTCTTC. It encodes CASSHTTDRVQFF.

The chain couples TRBV5-6 to TRBJ1-2, with D tentatively TRBD1 (5 bases). The CDR3 extends over 15 amino acids. Germline assignment: CDR1 SGHDT and CDR2 YYEEEE. V was pared by 3 bases and J by 1 base, with 13 bases between. CDR3 residues: CASSYRTNFNYGYTF. The CDR3 region has the DNA TGTGCCAGCAGCTACAGGACTAACTTTAACTATGGCTACACCTTC.